These 24 T cell receptor beta chains came from one sample sequenced in a study of post-analysis software for immune sequencing data. General study points: Controls had lower frequencies than patients of five TRBV segments, which included TRBV5-6, TRBV5-1 and TRBV20-1.

Carried by the TCR beta cDNA libraries were unique molecular identifiers. One entry per CDR3 protein results from TCRdb running MiXCR on the PCR reads. This table holds approximately 730,000 distinct CDR3 sequences, just under 30% found once. For these TCRs, the target antigens are not known. Sequencing was performed on blood. Receptors originate from a girl under 18 with multiple sclerosis.

This chain connects TRBV7-8 to TRBJ2-3; a weak D match, TRBD2 (6 bases). Germline V gives CDR1 SGHVS, CDR2 FQNEAQ. The CDR3 contains 15 residues. Trimming took off 2 bases at V and 2 bases at J, with 11 bases between the two ends. This chain's CDR3 is CASSLTGSHTDTQYF. CDR3 coding DNA: TGTGCCAGCAGCTTAACCGGGAGCCACACAGATACGCAGTATTTT.

This clonotype was recorded only once. One end of the junction fails to match germline, which may point to a read error. The chain links TRBV6-2 or TRBV6-3 to TRBJ1-5, with 11 bases matching TRBD1. Germline lookup yields CDR1 MNHEY and CDR2 SVGEGT. The CDR3 runs 16 residues. The CDR3 sequence: CASSGQGARSNRPQHF. The DNA of the CDR3 is TGTGCCAGCAGCGGACAGGGGGCCCGCAGCAATCGGCCCCAGCATTTT.

On this clonotype itself: At one end the junction does not follow the germline gene, possibly because of a read error. The chain has TRBV5-1 and TRBJ2-1; 11 bases align to TRBD2. CDR1 and CDR2 from the germline V gene are SGHRS and YFSETQ. The CDR3 covers 16 residues. The CDR3: CANSSSLAGGVYEQFF. CDR3 nucleotide sequence: TGCGCCAACAGCTCCTCCCTAGCGGGAGGAGTATATGAGCAGTTCTTC.

The chain links TRBV29-1 to TRBJ1-5; TRBD1 is a possible D gene (5 bases). Germline V gives CDR1 SQVTM, CDR2 ANQGSEA. The CDR3 length is 15 residues. V lost 4 bases to trimming and J lost 4 bases, with 17 bases between them. CDR3 region: CSVVSGVGENQPQHF. In DNA form, the CDR3 reads TGCAGCGTTGTGTCGGGGGTCGGCGAGAATCAGCCCCAGCATTTT.

The chain combines TRBV27 with TRBJ2-5, with D maybe TRBD2 (6 bases). The CDR3 has 13 residues. Deletions cut 3 bases from V and 6 bases from J, with 11 bases between. Germline CDR1 is MNHEY and CDR2 is SMNVEV (reference sequence). The DNA for the CDR3 is TGTGCCAGCAGTTTTAACGGGAGAAAGACCCAGTACTTC. Amino acid sequence: CASSFNGRKTQYF.

V usage is TRBV29-1 and J usage is TRBJ2-7; 11 bases are shared with TRBD1. With the DNA end fitting TRBJ2-5 better, the J assignment may be wrong. In germline, CDR1 is SQVTM, CDR2 ANQGSEA. The CDR3 is 15 amino acids. The CDR3 sequence: CSVEGSGTGGETQYF. In nucleotides, the CDR3 is TGCAGCGTTGAAGGATCCGGGACAGGGGGAGAGACCCAGTACTTC.

The chain links TRBV10-3 to TRBJ1-5; D is unclear. This CDR3 region has 12 residues. Trimming stripped 4 bases from V and 6 bases from J, with 7 bases between. Germline CDR1 and CDR2: ENHRY and SYGVKD. The chain's CDR3 is CAISGGVQPQHF. CDR3 nucleotide sequence: TGTGCCATCAGTGGCGGGGTTCAGCCCCAGCATTTT.

The chain has TRBV6-6 and TRBJ2-7; no clear D. The V end lost 6 bases, the J end lost 6 bases, and 15 bases lay between the germline ends. Germline V gene data show CDR1 as MNHNY and CDR2 as SVGAGI (reference sequence). The CDR3 is 13 amino acids. This CDR3 is CASRPVGIAEQYF. The DNA of the CDR3 is TGTGCCAGCAGGCCGGTAGGGATCGCCGAGCAGTACTTC.

This clonotype has more than one count but fewer than ten. The chain recombines TRBV7-6 with TRBJ2-3; the match to TRBD1 covers 9 bases. Germline assignment: CDR1 SGHVS and CDR2 FNYEAQ. The CDR3 has 19 amino acids. The V segment lost 4 bases and the J segment 1 base; nucleotides outside the gene matches: 15. CDR3 in amino acids: CASSWTTSMTGGGTDTQYF. The DNA for the CDR3 is TGTGCCAGCAGCTGGACGACATCGATGACAGGGGGTGGCACAGATACGCAGTATTTT.

The genes are TRBV5-1 and TRBJ2-7; no reliable D call. CDR3 length: 14 residues. Trimming shortened V by 0 bases and J by 0 bases, and 7 bases separated the two germline ends. Germline V gene sequence: CDR1 SGHRS, CDR2 YFSETQ. Here the CDR3 reads CASSLGQISYEQYF. The CDR3 coding sequence is TGCGCCAGCAGCTTGGGGCAGATCTCCTACGAGCAGTACTTC.

To note about this clonotype: A much bigger clone sits one base away, suggesting this may be a read error. The chain couples TRBV21-1 to TRBJ2-3; the D call TRBD2 from the table was never checked on the DNA. TRBV21-1 is marked as a pseudogene. The CDR3 is made up of 17 amino acids. CDR3 sequence reads: CASSESGFLVEADTQYF. In DNA form, the CDR3 reads TGTGCCAGCAGTGAAAGCGGGTTTTTGGTGGAGGCAGATACGCAGTATTTT.

The V gene is TRBV5-1, the J gene TRBJ2-7; 8 bases agree with TRBD1. After removal of 3 bases from V and 2 bases from J, the junction contained 7 bases not matched to a gene. CDR1 is SGHRS and CDR2 is YFSETQ in the germline V gene. This CDR3 region has 15 residues. The CDR3 loop reads CASSSGQGSAYEQYF. The CDR3 DNA sequence: TGCGCCAGCAGCTCTGGACAGGGTTCGGCCTACGAGCAGTACTTC.

About this clonotype: This CDR3 is missing its conserved last phenylalanine or tryptophan, likely due to a read error. This chain joins TRBV12-5 and TRBJ2-3; no reliable D call. This CDR3 is built from 12 residues. Germline V CDR1 and CDR2: LGHNT, FRNRAP. The ends were cut back, 5 bases at V and 5 bases at J, with 8 bases in the middle. As DNA, the CDR3 is TGTGCTAGTGGTACATTACTAGATACGCAGTATTGT. This gives the protein CASGTLLDTQYC.

Note on this clonotype: One end of the junction is discordant with germline, which a read error may explain. V gene TRBV9 combines with J gene TRBJ1-1; 9 bases are a match to TRBD1. The CDR3 length is 14 residues. CDR1 is SGDLS, CDR2 YYNGEE, per germline. The chain's CDR3 is CASSFQDRGTEAFF. The CDR3 region has the DNA TGTGCCAGCAGCTTTCAGGACAGGGGCACTGAGGCTTTCTTT.

This clonotype showed up just a few times. The chain is built from TRBV5-1 and TRBJ2-7; TRBD2 agrees at 12 bases. This CDR3 comprises 16 residues. Germline V gene sequence: CDR1 SGHRS, CDR2 YFSETQ. J lost 2 bases, V lost 4 bases, and 7 bases had no gene match. CDR3 DNA sequence: TGCGCCAGCAGCACCCAACTAGCGGGAGGAACCTACGAGCAGTACTTC. Translating gives CASSTQLAGGTYEQYF.

The table lists this clonotype with a few counts. The chain has TRBV5-5 and TRBJ1-5; D might be TRBD1 (5 bases). V shed 4 bases and J shed 3 bases, with 11 bases lying between them. Per germline, CDR1 SGHKS and CDR2 YYEKEE (reference sequence). The CDR3 is 14 residues long. The DNA for the CDR3 is TGTGCCAGCAGCCGGGGGGGGGACAATCAGCCCCAGCATTTT. Encoded protein: CASSRGGDNQPQHF.

This clonotype came up a few times. CDR3 DNA sequence: TGTGCCAGCAGGAGGGGGAAGGAGACCCAGTACTTC. Amino acid sequence: CASRRGKETQYF. The chain has TRBV6-6 and TRBJ2-5, with a tentative D call TRBD1 (6 bases). The CDR3 is 12 amino acids. Germline loops: CDR1 MNHNY, CDR2 SVGAGI (reference sequence). Trimming removed 6 bases from V and 5 bases from J, with 10 bases in between.

The chain links TRBV7-6 to TRBJ2-3, with 9 positions matching TRBD1. The germline CDR1 and CDR2 sequences are SGHVS and FNYEAQ. The CDR3 sequence is 16 residues long. Trimming removed 0 bases from V and 4 bases from J; junction bases left unmatched: 5. CDR3 DNA: TGTGCCAGCAGCTTAGCAATACAGGGGGCAGCAGATACGCAGTATTTT. This codes for CASSLAIQGAADTQYF.

The sample holds a few counts of this clonotype. The CDR3 loop reads CASSLTDRPSEQFF. CDR3 nucleotide sequence: TGCGCCAGCAGCTTGACGGATCGCCCAAGTGAGCAGTTCTTC. The rearrangement joins TRBV5-1 to TRBJ2-1; D remains ambiguous. The CDR3 runs to 14 residues. In germline, CDR1 is SGHRS, CDR2 YFSETQ. With 1 base removed from V and 9 bases from J, the gap between germline ends came to 14 bases.

The V gene is TRBV7-9, the J gene TRBJ1-1, with D uncertain. The CDR3 consists of 14 residues. V dropped 10 bases and J dropped 0 bases, with 15 bases sitting between them. Looked up from germline, CDR1 is SEHNR and CDR2 is FQNEAQ (reference sequence). CDR3 protein: CATPDKQLNTEAFF. The CDR3 DNA reads as TGTGCCACCCCCGATAAGCAATTGAACACTGAAGCTTTCTTT.

In nucleotides, the CDR3 is TGTGCCAGCAGCCCGAGAAGGCTCTATGGCTACACCTTC. It is translated as CASSPRRLYGYTF. The chain joins TRBV14 to TRBJ1-2; no clear D. The CDR3 is 13 residues long. Trimming shortened V by 4 bases and J by 4 bases, and 10 bases separated the two germline ends. Germline-derived CDR1 and CDR2 are SGHDN and FVKESK.

This clonotype was recorded a few times. This chain connects TRBV20-1 to TRBJ2-5; D is unresolved. V was cut by 8 bases and J by 2 bases, with 9 bases left in between. The CDR3 spans 11 residues. Germline V CDR1 and CDR2: DFQATT, SNEGSKA (reference sequence). The CDR3 loop is CSTTRQETQYF. The CDR3 DNA reads TGCAGTACAACGAGACAAGAGACCCAGTACTTC.

The chain couples TRBV12-3 or TRBV12-4 to TRBJ2-7; 10 bases match TRBD1. With 6 bases clipped from V and 4 bases from J, the junction kept 18 bases outside the gene matches. This CDR3 spans 18 amino acids. CDR3 protein: CASSSGTGATRHLYEQYF. CDR3 coding DNA: TGTGCCAGCAGCTCCGGGACAGGGGCCACTCGACACTTGTACGAGCAGTACTTC.

This clonotype was seen many times. CDR3 DNA sequence: TGCGCCAGCAGCCCCCCGGGGACCTACGAGCAGTACTTC. This gives the protein CASSPPGTYEQYF. The chain carries TRBV5-1 and TRBJ2-7, with D possibly TRBD2 on 5 matching bases. The CDR3 sequence is 13 residues long. V gave up 4 bases and J gave up 2 bases, with 10 bases separating them. Germline-derived CDR1 and CDR2 are SGHRS and YFSETQ.